This T cell receptor (beta chain) was identified in a study of T-cell reconstitution after alpha-beta-depleted transplantation in children. Preparation of the TCRbeta library involved a method that used unique molecular identifiers. TCRdb redid the calling of the PCR reads with MiXCR, one entry per CDR3 protein. The sample contains about 980,000 distinct CDR3 sequences, around 30% of which appear only once. Trimming stripped 4 bases from V and 8 bases from J, with 7 bases between. The CDR3 spans 11 residues. Germline V gives CDR1 SGHDT, CDR2 YYEEEE. A word on this clonotype: The antigen is not known.

Findings and caveats of the study: T cells produced anew were the main source of T-cell counts and diversity one year after transplant. It was reported that alpha-beta T cells came from several hundred expanded graft clones (about two months after transplant). Several patients had high TCRbeta diversity at day 60; it came from surviving recipient T cells and thymic progenitors.

The chain recombines TRBV5-6 with TRBJ2-1; TRBD2 might be the D (5 bases). This sample comprised PBMCs, mostly from graft donor cells, obtained 360 days after TCRalphabeta/CD19-depleted stem cell transplant. The sequence derives from a boy under two years old who had a stem cell transplant for SCID, so the T cells may come from the graft donor. The CDR3 loop is CASSTEDEQFF. For the CDR3, the DNA is TGTGCCAGCAGCACGGAGGATGAGCAGTTCTTC. Full variable domain (rest looked up from reference TRBV5-6 and TRBJ2-1): DAGVTQSPTHLIKTRGQQVTLRCSPKSGHDTVSWYQQALGQGPQFIFQYYEEEERQRGNFPDRFSGHQFPNYSSELNVNALLLGDSALYLCASSTEDEQFFGPGTRLTVL.